This section outlines one T cell receptor beta chain sequence together with its context. Its antigen is unknown. The input lacks base qualities; no much larger clone sits a single base away. The method behind the library was 5' RACE. Sequencing was performed on an Illumina HiSeq 2000. Template switching introduced a universal primer binding site; the final cDNA contained a unique molecular identifier, enabling accurate counting of TCR cDNA molecules. First-strand cDNA for TCR alpha and beta chains was synthesized from specific primers in the conserved constant-segment region. To control for contamination, every cDNA library carried two barcodes: a SMART-Mk sample barcode plus Illumina barcodes. TruSeq adapter sequences and Illumina sample barcodes were added in two successive PCR steps. The TCR alpha and beta cDNA libraries were sequenced on the Illumina HiSeq platform using custom primers. The authors processed their data as follows. MiGEC was used to process raw reads and extract unique molecular identifiers, and MiXCR was used to find CDR3 positions. Recombination models were inferred per individual with the repgenHMM and IGoR tools using an EM algorithm. The analysis of shared clonotypes was done with the tcR package in R, with sharing normalized by the product of cloneset sizes. Out-of-frame nonproductive sequences were analyzed to study raw recombination free of thymic and clonal selection effects. TCRdb passed the public sequencing reads through fastp at Q25 and MiXCR, retaining productive beta sequences. Each CDR3 protein gets just one entry, which takes the most common genes and DNA from the rows behind it. Clone size and V and J calls follow TCRdb, not the original study. The sample table contains some 320,000 distinct CDR3 sequences; only one count was recorded for approximately 13% of them. Jointly, the top ten make up approximately 7.5% of the sample.

At the junction V is shortened by 5 bases and J by 3 bases, with 17 bases in between. The CDR3 covers 15 residues, taking in both the cysteine and the phenylalanine. CDR3 DNA is the only sequence kept; it has 45 bases, read in frame from the first base. The germline V gene encodes CDR1 SEHNR and CDR2 FQNEAQ (reference sequence). Every donor was a healthy Caucasian. Three pairs of female monozygotic twins, all aged 18 to 29 years, were included in the twin cohort. Positive isolation kits from Invitrogen were used to isolate the CD4+ and CD8+ T cell populations. The data are from a study of identical twins (dated by TCRdb to 2016 to 2017). For context, the study as a whole: TCR alpha and beta repertoires from monozygotic twins, unrelated adults of various ages and cord blood were deep-sequenced to test whether fetal clonotypes persist. Replicate twin experiments were performed at different times using different library preparation protocols to rule out contamination.

The paper's findings and limits, for the study overall: Out-of-frame TCR alpha sequences shared between twins showed an excess of low generation-probability sequences compared with coincidental sharing between unrelated individuals. Conclusions relied on cross-sectional statistical analysis, since the same donors could not be followed over many years. In monozygotic twins, out-of-frame TCR alpha sharing was systematically underestimated by recombination models, although the models agreed with sharing between unrelated individuals. Excess twin sharing in beta out-of-frame sequences was weaker because fewer shared sequences lowered the signal-to-noise ratio. Abundant cord blood beta clonotypes carried fewer insertions; young adult naive repertoires showed a weaker similar trend, while memory repertoires showed none. Zero-insertion analyses could be partly confounded by invariant T cells such as MAIT and iNKT, although diverse VJ usage argued against such confounding for most clonotypes.

This sample also appeared in a second study, on yellow fever vaccine responses in identical twins. In that second paper, the authors write: According to the authors, the vaccine-induced T cell response in identical twins seemed to be partly convergent and partly specific to each individual. The study precisely tracked vaccine-responding T cell clones in identical twins.

The chain is encoded by TRBV7-9 joined to TRBJ2-7, with no reliable assignment of the D segment. Sequenced: CD8+ T cells sorted from blood. The TCR sequence derives from a woman aged 18-30 years in good health. The sequenced DNA: TGTGCCAGCAGCCCTAGGTCAAAGGAATTCTACGAGCAGTACTTC. This sequence encodes CASSPRSKEFYEQYF.